This TCR beta chain was documented in a study of T-cell reconstitution after alpha-beta-depleted transplantation in children. Study-level results: Approximately two months post-transplant, alpha-beta T cells reportedly originated from several hundred expanded graft clones.

CDR1 is GTSNPN and CDR2 is SVGIG in the germline V gene (reference sequence). V was shortened by 3 bases and J by 4 bases, with 10 bases between the two germline ends. The CDR3 runs to 13 residues. Preparation of the TCRbeta library used unique molecular identifiers. MiXCR, run by TCRdb on the PCR reads, gives a single entry per CDR3 protein. The profile shows around 300,000 distinct CDR3 sequences, 11% of them singletons. Points on this clonotype: Its antigen is unidentified.

The chain employs TRBV30 and TRBJ2-1; D gene ambiguous. This specimen was peripheral blood, taken 180 days after TCRalphabeta/CD19-depleted stem cell transplant. This sequence originates from a male patient between 2 and 9 years old who had a stem cell transplant for chronic granulomatous disease, so the T cells may come from the graft donor. CDR3 nucleotides: TGTGCCTGGAGGGAACCAGATTACAATGAGCAGTTCTTC. Its translation is CAWREPDYNEQFF.